Listed below are T cell receptor beta chains from one sample, sequenced in a study of PD-1 blockade in classical Hodgkin lymphoma. Method: immunoSEQ multiplex PCR; TCRdb's copy keeps in-frame clones and lacks some. The sample yields 20,000 to 25,000 clones, around 68% seen once. Sequencing was performed on peripheral blood mononuclear cells (PBMCs), taken before the fourth cycle of nivolumab. The receptor set was obtained from a human donor with classical Hodgkin lymphoma. The CDR3 runs from the conserved cysteine through the conserved F or W. The order of the fields is D gene, clone size, J gene, V gene, CDR3 protein, CDR3 DNA. The D gene is left open where the match is weak. Some rows have no size entry. The others give once, few or many, or a class for an expanded clone.

NA | NA | TRBJ2-3 | TRBV7-2 | CASSHTSTDTQYF | TGTGCCAGCAGCCATACTAGCACAGATACGCAGTATTTT
TRBD1 | NA | TRBJ2-5 | TRBV27 | CASSLGQGGQETQYF | TGTGCCAGCAGTTTAGGACAGGGGGGACAAGAGACCCAGTACTTC
TRBD1 | NA | TRBJ2-1 | TRBV7-2 | CASRQSGTGGFHEQFF | TGTGCCAGCAGACAATCCGGGACAGGGGGTTTCCATGAGCAGTTCTTC
NA | NA | TRBJ2-2 | TRBV6-6 | CASRDQGENTGELFF | TGTGCCAGCAGAGATCAGGGAGAAAACACCGGGGAGCTGTTTTTT
NA | NA | TRBJ2-7 | TRBV10-3 | CAISLGDEQYF | TGTGCCATCAGCTTAGGGGACGAGCAGTACTTC
NA | once | TRBJ1-4 | TRBV5-1 | CASKSGTSNEKLFF | TGCGCCAGCAAAAGTGGGACCTCCAATGAAAAACTGTTTTTT
TRBD2 | NA | TRBJ2-3 | TRBV4-2 | CASSLLRVGSGATDTQYF | TGTGCCAGCAGCCTCCTACGGGTTGGTAGCGGGGCCACAGATACGCAGTATTTT
NA | NA | TRBJ2-3 | TRBV11-3 | CASSSRHTDTQYF | TGTGCCAGCAGCTCGCGGCACACAGATACGCAGTATTTT
TRBD1 | NA | TRBJ1-6 | TRBV6-1 | CASSENRGLADSPLHF | TGTGCCAGCAGTGAAAACAGGGGGCTTGCTGATTCACCCCTCCACTTT
TRBD2 | NA | TRBJ2-6 | TRBV5-4 | CASSLGGSGGANVLTF | TGTGCCAGCAGCTTAGGCGGGAGTGGTGGGGCCAACGTCCTGACTTTC
TRBD1 | NA | TRBJ2-2 | TRBV7-9 | CASSLYGTGDTGELFF | TGTGCCAGCAGCTTATACGGGACAGGGGACACCGGGGAGCTGTTTTTT
TRBD2 | few | TRBJ2-5 | TRBV5-6 | CASSLVLAGNPRQETQYF | TGTGCCAGCAGCTTGGTTCTAGCGGGCAACCCTCGCCAAGAGACCCAGTACTTC
NA | NA | TRBJ1-2 | TRBV19 | CASSIDARWGYTF | TGTGCCAGTAGTATAGACGCCAGGTGGGGCTACACCTTC
TRBD1 | NA | TRBJ1-4 | TRBV18 | CASSPPPGFQGDLELFF | TGTGCCAGCTCACCACCTCCCGGATTTCAGGGGGATCTAGAACTGTTTTTT
NA | NA | TRBJ1-1 | TRBV5-6 | CASSLTGGYTEAFF | TGTGCCAGCAGCTTGACTGGGGGCTACACTGAAGCTTTCTTT
TRBD1 | NA | TRBJ2-6 | TRBV28 | CASSRDSTSGANVLTF | TGTGCCAGCAGTCGGGACAGCACCTCTGGGGCCAACGTCCTGACTTTC
NA | NA | TRBJ1-2 | TRBV4-3 | CASSQDVGSMRNYGYTF | TGCGCCAGCAGCCAAGATGTTGGGTCAATGAGAAACTATGGCTACACCTTC
NA | few | TRBJ2-3 | TRBV7-6 | CASSPLGGRGTDTQYF | TGTGCCAGCAGCCCCCTAGGGGGGCGGGGGACAGATACGCAGTATTTT
NA | NA | TRBJ1-2 | TRBV19 | CASQTGKGYGYTF | TGTGCCAGTCAAACAGGGAAAGGGTATGGCTACACCTTC
NA | NA | TRBJ1-6 | TRBV27 | CASSLSLGGSSPLHF | TGTGCCAGCAGTTTATCGTTGGGGGGGAGCTCACCCCTCCACTTT
NA | NA | TRBJ1-1 | TRBV6-1 | CASSEAPEATEAFF | TGTGCCAGCAGTGAAGCCCCAGAGGCCACTGAAGCTTTCTTT
NA | NA | TRBJ1-5 | TRBV27 | CASSSRPPRGYSNQPQHF | TGTGCCAGCAGTTCTCGACCCCCCCGGGGTTATAGCAATCAGCCCCAGCATTTT
NA | NA | TRBJ2-5 | TRBV5-1 | CASSPGLRETQYF | TGCGCCAGCTCCCCGGGTCTAAGGGAGACCCAGTACTTC